Below, 9 T cell receptor beta chains from the same sample are listed, as sequenced in a study of T-cell memory formation after mild COVID-19. Using its own MiXCR run on the 5' RACE reads, TCRdb lists one record per CDR3 protein. The table includes under 550,000 distinct CDR3 sequences, more than 15% detected once. The sample taken for sequencing was PBMCs or a T cell subset sorted from them (not recorded which). The receptor set was obtained from a man younger than 35 who had mild COVID-19 (a few samples of this study predate the infection). Cell type and time point are not known.

This clonotype came up many times. The V and J genes are TRBV7-2 and TRBJ2-3; D not certain. Trimming left V 5 bases short and J 0 bases short, with 9 bases between. The CDR3 spans 14 residues. The V gene's germline CDR1 is SGHTA and CDR2 FQGNSA. CDR3 region: CASSPGPSTDTQYF. The CDR3 DNA reads TGTGCCAGCAGCCCGGGCCCTAGCACAGATACGCAGTATTTT.

The chain is built from TRBV7-9 and TRBJ2-5, with a tentative D call TRBD2 (6 bases). Looked up from germline, CDR1 is SEHNR and CDR2 is FQNEAQ (reference sequence). This CDR3 is built from 13 residues. Trimming took 4 bases from V and 1 from J, leaving 7 bases between them. This chain's CDR3 is CASSWTTQETQYF. CDR3 sequence (DNA): TGTGCCAGCAGCTGGACTACCCAAGAGACCCAGTACTTC.

This clonotype was seen only a few times. The chain links TRBV7-9 to TRBJ2-7; maybe TRBD2 (6 bases). The length of the CDR3 is 15 residues. Trimming shortened V by 5 bases and J by 1 base, and 15 bases separated the two germline ends. CDR1 and CDR2 from the germline V gene are SEHNR and FQNEAQ (reference sequence). Here the CDR3 reads CASSPVGSGSYEQYV. The CDR3 bases are TGTGCCAGCAGCCCGGTGGGGAGCGGGTCCTACGAGCAGTACGTC.

This chain links TRBV5-4 with TRBJ2-3, with D possibly being TRBD2 (6 bases). The CDR3 extends over 16 amino acids. With 2 bases removed from V and 2 bases from J, the gap between germline ends came to 15 bases. Germline values: CDR1 SGHNT, CDR2 YYREEE (reference sequence). CDR3 in amino acids: CASSFPPAGPTDTQYF. CDR3 sequence (DNA): TGTGCCAGCAGCTTTCCGCCAGCGGGCCCCACAGATACGCAGTATTTT.

As concerns this clonotype: At one boundary the junction diverges from the germline segment, which might be a read error. The genes are TRBV5-1 and TRBJ2-5, with D perhaps being TRBD1 or TRBD2 (6 bases each). This CDR3 is 14 amino acids long. CDR1 SGHRS and CDR2 YFSETQ come from the germline V gene. CDR3 sequence reads: CARSLTRGDETQYF. CDR3 sequence (DNA): TGCGCCAGAAGCTTGACGAGGGGGGATGAGACCCAGTACTTC.

This rearrangement joins TRBV7-9 to TRBJ1-4; possible D gene TRBD1, 6 bases. CDR3 length equals 15 residues. Germline CDR1 SEHNR, CDR2 FQNEAQ (reference sequence). V gave up 5 bases and J gave up 8 bases, with 18 bases separating them. The CDR3 region is CASSTTGYPGEKLFF. CDR3 DNA sequence: TGTGCCAGCAGCACAACAGGGTACCCTGGAGAAAAACTGTTTTTT.

The chain employs TRBV10-3 and TRBJ2-3; D is unclear. Germline values: CDR1 ENHRY, CDR2 SYGVKD. V lost 3 bases to trimming and J lost 0 bases, with 10 bases between them. There are 15 residues in the CDR3. CDR3 in DNA: TGTGCCATCAGTGATGGTGACACTAGCACAGATACGCAGTATTTT. Its protein is CAISDGDTSTDTQYF.

This clonotype has a handful of counts. This chain links TRBV5-5 with TRBJ2-5, with D perhaps given as TRBD1 or TRBD2 (5 bases each). Trimming stripped 0 bases from V and 2 bases from J, with 8 bases between. The CDR3 consists of 14 residues. The germline CDR1 and CDR2 sequences are SGHKS and YYEKEE (reference sequence). The CDR3 DNA follows: TGTGCCAGCAGCTTGGACTGGGGGCAAGAGACCCAGTACTTC. Translated: CASSLDWGQETQYF. Using reference TRBV5-5 and TRBJ2-5 for the parts outside the CDR3, the full variable domain is DAGVTQSPTHLIKTRGQQVTLRCSPISGHKSVSWYQQVLGQGPQFIFQYYEKEERGRGNFPDRFSARQFPNYSSELNVNALLLGDSALYLCASSLDWGQETQYFGPGTRLLVL.

This clonotype was seen a handful of times. This rearrangement joins TRBV12-3 or TRBV12-4 to TRBJ1-2; 10 nucleotides line up with TRBD1. V lost 5 bases, J lost 2 bases, and 5 bases stayed unmatched. This CDR3 spans 15 amino acids. The CDR3 loop reads CASSPGTGVNYGYTF. The CDR3 region has the DNA TGTGCCAGCAGTCCCGGGACAGGGGTAAACTATGGCTACACCTTC.